The 12 T cell receptor beta chains given below trace back to one sample, sequenced in a study of blood T cell repertoires in COVID-19. The assay was immunoSEQ multiplex PCR, and TCRdb's table has in-frame clones only and misses some. This table has some 250,000 clones, 90% to 95% appearing once. The sample taken for sequencing was PBMCs or T cells enriched from blood (not recorded which). Source of these receptors: a human donor in a cohort exposed to, infected with or recovered from COVID-19 (not recorded which). The donor label of this sample is uncertain.

The chain is built from TRBV3-1 (or the pseudogene TRBV3-2) and TRBJ2-5, with D possibly TRBD2 on 6 matching bases. The CDR3 runs to 14 residues. CDR1 and CDR2 (germline): LGHDT, YNNKEL (reference sequence). Trimming took 6 bases from V and 5 from J, leaving 16 bases between them. The CDR3 nucleotides are TGTGCCAGCAGGGCAACGGGACGGGGGGAGACCCAGTACTTC. Translation gives CASRATGRGETQYF.

The rearrangement links TRBV5-1 to TRBJ2-7; tentative D call: TRBD1 (5 bases). CDR1 SGHRS and CDR2 YFSETQ come from the germline V gene. The ends were cut back, 4 bases at V and 2 bases at J, with 13 bases in the middle. This CDR3 is 14 amino acids long. In DNA form, the CDR3 reads TGCGCCAGCAGCCCGACAGAGATTCCCTACGAGCAGTACTTC. Translation gives CASSPTEIPYEQYF.

The J gene is TRBJ1-5, the V gene TRBV4-1, with 9 bases matching TRBD1. The CDR3 totals 16 residues. Germline CDR1 MGHRA, CDR2 YSYEKL. Trimming took 0 bases from V and 2 from J; bases not matched to a gene: 2. This CDR3 reads CASSQEGQGGNQPQHF. In nucleotides, the CDR3 is TGCGCCAGCAGCCAAGAGGGACAGGGCGGCAATCAGCCCCAGCATTTT.

The chain couples TRBV2 to TRBJ1-2, with 10 positions matching TRBD1. Germline V gives CDR1 SNHLY, CDR2 FYNNEI. This CDR3 spans 15 amino acids. Losses at the gene ends were 6 bases for V and 2 bases for J; bases not matched to a gene: 6. This CDR3 is CASRARTGGNYGYTF. DNA of the CDR3: TGTGCCAGCAGAGCACGGACAGGGGGGAACTATGGCTACACCTTC. The complete variable domain, with remaining parts taken from reference TRBV2 and TRBJ1-2, reads EPEVTQTPSHQVTQMGQEVILRCVPISNHLYFYWYRQILGQKVEFLVSFYNNEISEKSEIFDDQFSVERPDGSNFTLKIRSTKLEDSAMYFCASRARTGGNYGYTFGSGTRLTVV.

This clone was detected only a few times. This chain connects TRBV6-2 or TRBV6-3 to TRBJ1-6; D is unresolved. The CDR3 consists of 14 residues. Germline CDR1 reads MNHEY; CDR2 reads SVGEGT. V gave up 7 bases and J gave up 2 bases, with 9 bases separating them. CDR3 sequence: CASTPGAYNSPLHF. CDR3 in DNA: TGTGCCAGCACCCCCGGGGCCTATAATTCACCCCTCCACTTT.

The V gene is TRBV30, the J gene TRBJ1-6; the D gene is possibly TRBD1 (5 bases). V gave up 2 bases and J gave up 10 bases, with 12 bases separating them. CDR3 length: 13 amino acids. CDR1 GTSNPN and CDR2 SVGIG come from the germline V gene (reference sequence). CDR3 in amino acids: CAWSRGSASPLHF. As DNA, the CDR3 is TGTGCCTGGAGTCGGGGGAGTGCCTCACCCCTCCACTTT. Using reference TRBV30 and TRBJ1-6 for the parts outside the CDR3, the full variable domain is SQTIHQWPATLVQPVGSPLSLECTVEGTSNPNLYWYRQAAGRGLQLLFYSVGIGQISSEVPQNLSASRPQDRQFILSSKKLLLSDSGFYLCAWSRGSASPLHFGNGTRLTVT.

The chain carries TRBV7-9 and TRBJ1-2, with 8 bases matching TRBD1. The V gene's germline CDR1 is SEHNR and CDR2 FQNEAQ (reference sequence). J lost 4 bases, V lost 5 bases, and 18 bases had no gene match. This CDR3 region has 18 residues. CDR3 DNA: TGTGCCAGCAGCCCCGCCCCCGGCAGGGGGCGAGTACCCTATGGCTACACCTTC. Protein: CASSPAPGRGRVPYGYTF.

The chain uses TRBV6-1 and TRBJ1-1; D gene unclear. Germline V gene data show CDR1 as MNHNS and CDR2 as SASEGT. Trimming took off 3 bases at V and 0 bases at J, with 11 bases between the two ends. The CDR3 runs 15 residues. CDR3 protein: CASSEEEGLNTEAFF. The DNA of the CDR3 is TGTGCCAGCAGTGAGGAGGAGGGATTGAACACTGAAGCTTTCTTT.

The rearrangement uses TRBV9 and TRBJ2-1; D possibly corresponds to TRBD2 (6 bases). Trimming took off 4 bases at V and 2 bases at J, with 13 bases between the two ends. The CDR3 loop spans 15 amino acids. CDR1 is SGDLS, CDR2 YYNGEE, per germline. The CDR3 loop is CASSPGVEAYNEQFF. Written as DNA, the CDR3 is TGTGCCAGCAGCCCGGGGGTAGAGGCCTACAATGAGCAGTTCTTC. Together with reference TRBV9 and TRBJ2-1, the CDR3 gives the full variable domain: DSGVTQTPKHLITATGQRVTLRCSPRSGDLSVYWYQQSLDQGLQFLIQYYNGEERAKGNILERFSAQQFPDLHSELNLSSLELGDSALYFCASSPGVEAYNEQFFGPGTRLTVL.

The chain employs TRBV18 and TRBJ2-7, with a possible D match to TRBD2 (6 bases). V shed 3 bases and J shed 6 bases, with 6 bases lying between them. Germline lookup yields CDR1 KGHSH and CDR2 LQKENI. The CDR3 has 11 residues. CDR3 in amino acids: CASSPGGEQYF. CDR3 DNA sequence: TGTGCCAGCTCACCGGGGGGCGAGCAGTACTTC.

The chain is built from TRBV19 and TRBJ1-5; 8 nucleotides agree with TRBD1. The CDR3 is made up of 14 amino acids. CDR1 is LNHDA, CDR2 SQIVND, per germline (reference sequence). V lost 4 bases, J lost 6 bases, and 5 bases stayed unmatched. The CDR3 DNA reads as TGTGCCAGTAGTAACCAGGGGGCAGCTCAGCCCCAGCATTTT. Protein: CASSNQGAAQPQHF.

The chain is built from TRBV6-5 and TRBJ2-5; maybe TRBD2 (6 bases). Germline V gives CDR1 MNHEY, CDR2 SVGAGI. The CDR3 has 16 amino acids. V was shortened by 0 bases and J by 2 bases, with 13 bases between the two germline ends. CDR3 DNA: TGTGCCAGCAGTTACTCGATATGGGACTCACAAGAGACCCAGTACTTC. Encoded protein: CASSYSIWDSQETQYF.